The sequence of this T cell receptor beta chain was determined in a study of blood T cell repertoires in COVID-19. Assay: immunoSEQ multiplex PCR; the TCRdb copy retains only in-frame clones and omits some. The data contain 150,000 to 160,000 clones, more than 85% of them seen just once; the ten biggest clones take up about 2.4%. The junction had 7 bases not matched to a gene; V was cut back by 5 bases and J by 6 bases. Germline V gene data show CDR1 as LNHDA and CDR2 as SQIVND (reference sequence). The CDR3 loop spans 16 amino acids. This TCR came from a woman between 70 and 85 years old with acute or convalescent COVID-19. Sequencing was performed on peripheral blood. The chain carries TRBV19 and TRBJ1-6; 10 bases fit TRBD1. CDR3 in amino acids: CASSAGTGVGNSPLHF. As DNA, the CDR3 is TGTGCCAGTAGTGCCGGGACAGGGGTAGGTAATTCACCCCTCCACTTT.